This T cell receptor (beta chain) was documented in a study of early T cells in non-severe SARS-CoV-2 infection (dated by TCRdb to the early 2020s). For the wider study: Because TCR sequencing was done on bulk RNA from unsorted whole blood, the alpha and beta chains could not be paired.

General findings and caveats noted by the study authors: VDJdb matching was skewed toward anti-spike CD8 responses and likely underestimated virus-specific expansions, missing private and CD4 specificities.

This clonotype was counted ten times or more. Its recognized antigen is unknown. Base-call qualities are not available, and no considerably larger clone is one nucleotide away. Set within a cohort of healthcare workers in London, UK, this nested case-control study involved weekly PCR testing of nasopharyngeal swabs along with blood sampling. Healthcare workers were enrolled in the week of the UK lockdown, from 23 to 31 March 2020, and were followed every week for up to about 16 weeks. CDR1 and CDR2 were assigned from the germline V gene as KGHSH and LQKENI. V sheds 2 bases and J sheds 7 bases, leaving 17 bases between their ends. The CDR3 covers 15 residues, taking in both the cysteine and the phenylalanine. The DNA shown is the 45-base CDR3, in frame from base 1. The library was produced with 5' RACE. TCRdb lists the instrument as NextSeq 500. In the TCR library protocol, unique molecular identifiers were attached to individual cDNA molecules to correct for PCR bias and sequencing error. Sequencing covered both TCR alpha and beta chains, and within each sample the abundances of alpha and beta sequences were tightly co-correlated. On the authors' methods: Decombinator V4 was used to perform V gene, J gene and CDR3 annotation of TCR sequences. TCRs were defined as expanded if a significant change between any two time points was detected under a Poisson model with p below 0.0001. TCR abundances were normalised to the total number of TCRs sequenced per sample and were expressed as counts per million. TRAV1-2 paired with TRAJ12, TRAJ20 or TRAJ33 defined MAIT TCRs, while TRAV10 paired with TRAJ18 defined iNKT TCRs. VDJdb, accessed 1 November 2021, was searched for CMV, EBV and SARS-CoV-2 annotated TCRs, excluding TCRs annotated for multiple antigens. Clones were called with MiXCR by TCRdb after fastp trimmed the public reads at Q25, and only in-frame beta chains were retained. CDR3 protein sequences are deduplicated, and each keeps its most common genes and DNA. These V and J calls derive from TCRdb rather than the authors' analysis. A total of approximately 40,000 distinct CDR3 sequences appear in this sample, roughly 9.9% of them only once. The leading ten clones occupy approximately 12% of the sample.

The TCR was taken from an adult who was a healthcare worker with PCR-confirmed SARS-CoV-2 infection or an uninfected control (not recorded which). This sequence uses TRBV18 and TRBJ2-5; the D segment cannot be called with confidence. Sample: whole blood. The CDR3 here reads CASSPISSPEGTQYF. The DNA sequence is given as TGTGCCAGCTCACCAATCTCTTCTCCGGAAGGGACCCAGTACTTC.